This passage covers 28 T cell receptor beta chains from one sample sequenced in a study of blood T cell repertoires in COVID-19. Here immunoSEQ multiplex PCR was the method, and the copy in TCRdb shows in-frame clones only, minus some. This table holds fewer than 200,000 clones, approximately 85% found once. The sample taken for sequencing was peripheral blood. Receptors were obtained from a woman between 55 and 75 years old with COVID-19, enrolled during active disease.

The chain employs TRBV14 and TRBJ1-2; a weak D match, TRBD1 (6 bases). The CDR3 extends over 15 amino acids. The V gene lost 1 base and the J gene lost 4 bases, with 13 bases spanning the gap. The germline gives CDR1 SGHDN, CDR2 FVKESK. The CDR3: CASSQVPDRPYGYTF. The CDR3 nucleotides read TGTGCCAGCAGCCAAGTCCCTGACAGGCCCTATGGCTACACCTTC.

Remarks on this clone: The junction differs from germline at one of its ends, possibly a read error. As DNA, the CDR3 is TGTGCAAGCAACCAGGAGGTGAGGAACACTGAAGCTTTCTTT. It codes for CASNQEVRNTEAFF. The chain uses TRBV13 and TRBJ1-1, with D unclear. Germline values: CDR1 PRHDT, CDR2 FYEKMQ (reference sequence). This CDR3 has 14 residues.

The chain combines TRBV6-5 with TRBJ1-6; D is uncertain. CDR3 size: 16 residues. Germline CDR1 and CDR2: MNHEY and SVGAGI. V gave up 2 bases and J gave up 0 bases, with 8 bases separating them. Written as DNA, the CDR3 is TGTGCCAGCAGTTACGTAGGGAGCTCCTATAATTCACCCCTCCACTTT. Its translation: CASSYVGSSYNSPLHF.

The chain employs TRBV19 and TRBJ2-5; D possibly corresponds to TRBD1 (6 bases). From germline, CDR1 is LNHDA and CDR2 SQIVND (reference sequence). The CDR3 has 15 residues. V lost 1 base to trimming and J lost 1 base, with 10 bases between them. The CDR3 sequence: CASSIGGGFQETQYF. As DNA, the CDR3 is TGTGCCAGTAGTATAGGAGGGGGTTTCCAAGAGACCCAGTACTTC.

This chain connects TRBV11-3 to TRBJ2-2; perhaps TRBD1 as D (5 bases). Trimming cost V 1 base and J 0 bases, with 9 bases left between them. The CDR3 runs 16 residues. The germline V gene has CDR1 SGHNT and CDR2 YENEEA. CDR3: CASSLGGRTNTGELFF. In DNA, the CDR3 is TGTGCCAGCAGCTTAGGGGGCCGGACGAACACCGGGGAGCTGTTTTTT.

This chain uses TRBV7-9 with TRBJ1-4, with D tentatively TRBD1 (5 bases). CDR3 length: 16 residues. Trimming took 1 base from V and 7 from J, leaving 16 bases between them. CDR1 and CDR2 from the germline V gene are SEHNR and FQNEAQ (reference sequence). The CDR3 coding sequence is TGTGCCAGCAGCTTAGGTTCTGGGGGGAAGAGTGAAAAACTGTTTTTT. Protein product: CASSLGSGGKSEKLFF.

Concerning this clone: One end of the junction varies from germline; a read error may be responsible. The rearrangement joins TRBV7-7 to TRBJ2-5; TRBD2 matches at 9 bases. This CDR3 has 14 amino acids. CDR1 is SSHAT, CDR2 FNYEAQ, per germline (reference sequence). CDR3 residues: CASSGSGRSETQYF. DNA for the CDR3: TGTGCTAGCAGCGGAAGCGGGAGGAGCGAGACCCAGTACTTC. The full variable domain, its missing parts supplied by reference TRBV7-7 and TRBJ2-5, is GAGVSQSPRYKVTKRGQDVTLRCDPISSHATLYWYQQALGQGPEFLTYFNYEAQPDKSGLPSDRFSAERPEGSISTLTIQRTEQRDSAMYRCASSGSGRSETQYFGPGTRLLVL.

This clone was detected a few times. The chain combines TRBV6-5 with TRBJ2-6; D gene uncertain. CDR1 MNHEY and CDR2 SVGAGI come from the germline V gene. This CDR3 spans 15 amino acids. The V and J ends lost 0 bases and 2 bases respectively, with 5 bases between them. The CDR3 is CASSYSQTGANVLTF. DNA for the CDR3: TGTGCCAGCAGTTACTCCCAGACTGGGGCCAACGTCCTGACTTTC.

The chain has TRBV11-2 and TRBJ2-1, with 8 bases fitting TRBD2. The CDR3 sequence is 15 residues long. Germline V lookup: CDR1 SGHAT, CDR2 FQNNGV. The V segment lost 2 bases and the J segment 7 bases; nucleotides outside the gene matches: 7. The CDR3 DNA reads TGTGCCAGCAGCTTAAGAGCGGGAGATATAAATGAGCAGTTCTTC. Its protein is CASSLRAGDINEQFF.

The genes are TRBV7-3 and TRBJ2-1, with TRBD2 matching over 9 bases. The J segment lost 4 bases and the V segment lost 5 bases, leaving 9 bases of the junction unmatched. This CDR3 comprises 16 residues. CDR1 and CDR2 (germline): SGHTA, FQGTGA. As DNA, the CDR3 is TGTGCCAGCAGCCCCCGTTCTAGCGGGGCTTACAATGAGCAGTTCTTC. It codes for CASSPRSSGAYNEQFF.

The table lists this clone with a count of one. The chain links TRBV4-2 to TRBJ1-1; D is unclear. Trimming pared 5 bases from V and 2 bases from J, leaving 9 bases between. The CDR3 consists of 13 residues. CDR1 is LGHNA and CDR2 is YNFKEQ in the germline V gene. The CDR3 sequence: CASSSSGNTEAFF. The DNA of the CDR3 is TGTGCCAGCAGCTCCTCGGGAAACACTGAAGCTTTCTTT.

The chain employs TRBV20-1 and TRBJ2-5; 10 bases align to TRBD2. The CDR3 is made up of 14 amino acids. The germline V gene encodes CDR1 DFQATT and CDR2 SNEGSKA (reference sequence). The V gene end was trimmed by 3 bases and the J gene end by 5 bases; junction bases not matched to a gene: 6. The CDR3 DNA reads as TGCAGTGCTAGTTTAAGCGGGAGGGCGGAGACCCAGTACTTC. Protein product: CSASLSGRAETQYF.

The chain combines TRBV2 with TRBJ1-5; the match to TRBD1 covers 8 bases. There are 15 residues in the CDR3. Germline assignment: CDR1 SNHLY and CDR2 FYNNEI. V was clipped by 6 bases and J by 0 bases; unmatched bases: 4. The CDR3, as DNA: TGTGCCAGCAGGATACAGGGGGTTAGCAATCAGCCCCAGCATTTT. It specifies CASRIQGVSNQPQHF.

The sample holds one count of this clone. Relative to the germline gene, one junction end is altered; a read error may explain this. The J gene is TRBJ2-1, the V gene TRBV4-2, with D maybe TRBD1 (6 bases). Germline assignment: CDR1 LGHNA and CDR2 YNFKEQ. The length of the CDR3 is 14 residues. CDR3 sequence reads: CASSQDRGYSEQFF. The CDR3 DNA follows: TGTGCCAGCAGCCAAGATAGGGGGTACAGTGAGCAGTTCTTC.

The gene calls are TRBV7-8 and TRBJ1-2, with D perhaps matching TRBD1 (6 bases). V was trimmed by 5 bases and J by 4 bases, leaving 17 bases between them. The CDR3 has 15 residues. Germline V gene data show CDR1 as SGHVS and CDR2 as FQNEAQ. CDR3 amino acids: CASSIRGTYPYGYTF. CDR3 nucleotides: TGTGCCAGCAGCATAAGAGGGACATATCCCTATGGCTACACCTTC. The variable domain in full, with the rest retrieved from reference TRBV7-8 and TRBJ1-2, is GAGVSQSPRYKVAKRGQDVALRCDPISGHVSLFWYQQALGQGPEFLTYFQNEAQLDKSGLPSDRFFAERPEGSVSTLKIQRTQQEDSAVYLCASSIRGTYPYGYTFGSGTRLTVV.

The rearrangement joins TRBV12-3 or TRBV12-4 to TRBJ2-1, with D maybe TRBD2 (6 bases). This CDR3 contains 13 residues. V was pared by 1 base and J by 5 bases, with 6 bases between. The CDR3 nucleotides are TGTGCCAGCAGTTTAGGGGAGGACAATGAGCAGTTCTTC. Translated: CASSLGEDNEQFF.

This rearrangement joins TRBV12-5 to TRBJ2-1; 9 nucleotides align to TRBD2. The CDR3 loop spans 19 amino acids. Germline V gene lookup returns CDR1 LGHNT and CDR2 FRNRAP. The ends lost 0 bases at V and 1 base at J; junction bases unmatched: 10. CDR3 residues: CASGLVVPSGIGSYNEQFF. The CDR3 DNA is TGTGCTAGTGGTTTGGTAGTACCTAGCGGGATAGGATCCTACAATGAGCAGTTCTTC.

The chain recombines TRBV7-9 with TRBJ1-1; maybe TRBD1 (6 bases). Trimming cost V 5 bases and J 7 bases, with 11 bases left between them. The germline gives CDR1 SEHNR, CDR2 FQNEAQ (reference sequence). The CDR3 totals 12 residues. This CDR3 is CASSNGQSEAFF. The CDR3 coding sequence is TGTGCCAGCAGCAATGGACAGAGTGAAGCTTTCTTT.

The chain employs TRBV27 and TRBJ1-2, with 8 bases aligning to TRBD1. The V gene end was trimmed by 4 bases and the J gene end by 8 bases; junction bases not matched to a gene: 12. This CDR3 contains 15 residues. CDR1 is MNHEY and CDR2 is SMNVEV in the germline V gene (reference sequence). The CDR3 is CASSSHSGTGDGYTF. The CDR3 DNA reads TGTGCCAGCAGTTCGCACTCCGGGACAGGAGACGGCTACACCTTC.

The J gene is TRBJ1-6, the V gene TRBV9; D not certain. The V and J ends lost 4 bases and 8 bases respectively, with 16 bases between them. Germline V CDR1 and CDR2: SGDLS, YYNGEE. The CDR3 has 15 residues. The CDR3 sequence: CASSLREGKDSPLHF. CDR3 in DNA: TGTGCCAGCAGCCTACGAGAGGGTAAGGATTCACCCCTCCACTTT.

This sequence joins TRBV25-1 and TRBJ1-2, with D uncertain. The CDR3 totals 13 residues. The V gene's germline CDR1 is MGHDK and CDR2 SYGVNS. V lost 7 bases and J lost 2, with 11 bases in between. The CDR3 reads CASTPDGNYGYTF. The CDR3 DNA reads TGTGCCAGCACCCCCGACGGGAACTATGGCTACACCTTC.

The chain uses TRBV7-3 and TRBJ1-4; weak D call: TRBD1 (5 bases). The CDR3 is 12 amino acids. Per germline, CDR1 SGHTA and CDR2 FQGTGA. V was cut by 5 bases and J by 10 bases, with 11 bases left in between. CDR3 in DNA: TGTGCCAGCAGCCCCGGGGGTGGAAAACTGTTTTTT. It yields the protein CASSPGGGKLFF.

This chain joins TRBV2 and TRBJ1-2; weak D call: TRBD1 (6 bases). Germline CDR1 reads SNHLY; CDR2 reads FYNNEI. CDR3 length: 14 residues. Between the trimmed V and J ends, which lost 2 bases and 5 bases, there was a span of 12 bases. This CDR3 reads CASSERAGAYGYTF. The DNA of the CDR3 is TGTGCCAGCAGTGAAAGGGCAGGGGCATATGGCTACACCTTC.

The chain links TRBV19 to TRBJ2-3, with D perhaps TRBD2 (6 bases). The V gene's germline CDR1 is LNHDA and CDR2 SQIVND (reference sequence). Trimming left V 4 bases short and J 3 bases short, with 17 bases between. This CDR3 comprises 16 residues. The CDR3 is CASSNRLGSMTDTQYF. DNA of the CDR3: TGTGCCAGTAGTAATCGACTAGGATCGATGACAGATACGCAGTATTTT.

The chain is built from TRBV7-9 and TRBJ2-1; possible D gene TRBD2, 6 bases. This CDR3 comprises 15 residues. The ends were cut back, 7 bases at V and 5 bases at J, with 18 bases in the middle. Germline values: CDR1 SEHNR, CDR2 FQNEAQ (reference sequence). For the CDR3, the DNA is TGTGCCAGCAACACGGGACTCCCAAACCACAATGAGCAGTTCTTC. This codes for CASNTGLPNHNEQFF.

The rearrangement joins TRBV24-1 to TRBJ2-3; 8 bases agree with TRBD1. This CDR3 region has 18 residues. Per germline, CDR1 KGHDR and CDR2 SFDVKD. J lost 2 bases, V lost 0 bases, and 9 bases had no gene match. The CDR3 spells CATSDLRERTGLTDTQYF. CDR3 sequence (DNA): TGTGCCACCAGTGATTTGCGAGAGAGGACAGGGCTCACAGATACGCAGTATTTT.

The CDR3 reads CASSPSGSGYTF. The DNA of the CDR3 is TGTGCCAGCAGTCCCTCGGGGAGCGGCTACACCTTC. This chain connects TRBV12-3 or TRBV12-4 to TRBJ1-2; D uncertain. CDR3 length: 12 amino acids. The V and J ends lost 5 bases and 8 bases respectively, with 12 bases between them.

This chain uses TRBV7-9 with TRBJ2-7; D gene ambiguous. V dropped 4 bases and J dropped 7 bases, with 14 bases sitting between them. CDR3 length equals 13 residues. Germline V CDR1 and CDR2: SEHNR, FQNEAQ (reference sequence). The chain's CDR3 is CASSSAVAREQYF. CDR3 nucleotide sequence: TGTGCCAGCAGCTCTGCGGTGGCGCGGGAGCAGTACTTC.